The rows below give T cell receptor beta chains drawn from one sample of a study of T cell changes during pregnancy in multiple sclerosis. The repertoire was sequenced with immunoSEQ multiplex PCR; TCRdb's copy has only in-frame clones and lacks some. The sample records just under 65,000 clones, about 90% being singletons. The sample here was peripheral blood, taken in the second trimester of pregnancy. These TCRs come from a female donor in good health, enrolled as a control in a pregnancy study. Each CDR3 is given with its conserved first and last residue. A D gene is named only where the DNA matches it firmly. Not every row has a clone size; where given, it reads once, few, many or a size class.

V	size	J	D	DNA	CDR3
TRBV7-3	-	TRBJ2-7	-	TGTGCCAGCAGGGAAGAGAGGGACTCCGCGAGCGAGCAGTACTTC	CASREERDSASEQYF
TRBV6-6	-	TRBJ1-1	TRBD1	TGTGCCAGCAGGCCCGGACAGGGGACAAACACTGAAGCTTTCTTT	CASRPGQGTNTEAFF
TRBV7-2	-	TRBJ1-5	TRBD1	TGTGCCAGCAGCATCGGGACAGCCGAGGTGAATCAGCCCCAGCATTTT	CASSIGTAEVNQPQHF
TRBV18	-	TRBJ2-5	TRBD1	TGTGCCAGCTCACCCCAGGGACAGGAAGAGACCCAGTACTTC	CASSPQGQEETQYF
TRBV6-5	-	TRBJ1-1	-	TGTGCCAGCAGTCCAACAGGGAACACTGAAGCTTTCTTT	CASSPTGNTEAFF
TRBV10-2	-	TRBJ2-3	TRBD1	TGCGCCAGCAAGGGGACAGGAAGCACAGATACGCAGTATTTT	CASKGTGSTDTQYF
TRBV7-9	-	TRBJ1-5	-	TGTGCCAGCAGCACCTCGACAGGAGACCTCAATCAGCCCCAGCATTTT	CASSTSTGDLNQPQHF
TRBV5-5	-	TRBJ2-1	-	TGTGCCAGCAGCTTGGCCGGGGGTCAGAATGAGCAGTTCTTC	CASSLAGGQNEQFF
TRBV21-1	-	TRBJ1-1	-	TGTGCCAGCAGCGGACTCCTGAACACTGAAGCTTTCTTT	CASSGLLNTEAFF
TRBV5-6	-	TRBJ2-1	TRBD2	TGTGCCAGCAGCCCTAGCGGGGCCCACAATGAGCAGTTCTTC	CASSPSGAHNEQFF
TRBV7-9	-	TRBJ2-7	TRBD2	TGTGCCAGCAGCTCGCGGGGGGGCACTCTCCACGAGCAGTACTTC	CASSSRGGTLHEQYF
TRBV6-8	-	TRBJ2-5	TRBD2	TGTGCCAGCAGCCCCACAACCATAGCGGGGGGTAAAGAGACCCAGTACTTC	CASSPTTIAGGKETQYF
TRBV5-1	-	TRBJ1-1	TRBD1	TGCGCCAGCAGCCCCCGGACAGGGGGTGTGGGTGAAGCTTTCTTT	CASSPRTGGVGEAFF
TRBV15	once	TRBJ1-6	-	TGTGCCACCAGCAGAGTCTATCCGGGGAATTCACCCCTCCACTTT	CATSRVYPGNSPLHF
TRBV11-2	few	TRBJ1-1	-	TGTGCCAGCAGCTTTAGGACAGCGAACACTGAAGCTTTCTTT	CASSFRTANTEAFF
TRBV5-1	-	TRBJ2-3	-	TGCGCCAGCAACGAGTTGGGACAACCAGATACGCAGTATTTT	CASNELGQPDTQYF
TRBV7-2	-	TRBJ2-7	-	TGTGCCAGCAGCTTGCAACAGCGGCACGAGCAGTACTTC	CASSLQQRHEQYF
TRBV4-1	-	TRBJ1-1	-	TGCGCCAGCAGCCAAGGCCAGGGACTCATGAACACTGAAGCTTTCTTT	CASSQGQGLMNTEAFF
TRBV25-1	-	TRBJ2-1	-	TGTGCCAGTGAGGGGCCAGGGGCTGTTTTCGATGAGCAGTTCTTC	CASEGPGAVFDEQFF
TRBV5-1	-	TRBJ2-1	TRBD2	TGCGCCAGCAGCTTGGGGGGCGGGGGGTCCAATGAGCAGTTCTTC	CASSLGGGGSNEQFF
TRBV7-9	-	TRBJ1-1	-	TGTGCCAGCAGGGTCGGGGGGGCTGAAGCTTTCTTT	CASRVGGAEAFF
TRBV5-1	-	TRBJ1-1	TRBD1	TGCGCCAGCAGCTTGGATAGGGGGCGGACCACTGAAGCTTTCTTT	CASSLDRGRTTEAFF
TRBV6-1	-	TRBJ1-1	-	TGTGCCAGCAGTGAACCCGCAGTCTCCGGGTCAGCCGAAGCTTTCTTT	CASSEPAVSGSAEAFF
TRBV9	-	TRBJ2-5	-	TGTGCCAGCATCGAGGCGGGAAGGTACCAAGAGACCCAGTACTTC	CASIEAGRYQETQYF
TRBV4-2	-	TRBJ1-5	-	TGTGCCAGCAGCCAGGGAGGAAGTCAGCCCCAGCATTTT	CASSQGGSQPQHF
TRBV6-5	-	TRBJ1-1	-	TGTGCCAGCAGTTACGGGCATGTGAACACTGAAGCTTTCTTT	CASSYGHVNTEAFF
TRBV7-8	-	TRBJ2-7	TRBD2	TGTGCCAGCAGCTTGTCTAGCGGGATTACCTACGAGCAGTACTTC	CASSLSSGITYEQYF
TRBV11-3	few	TRBJ1-1	-	TGTGCCAGCAGTTCCGGACAGTACACTGAAGCTTTCTTT	CASSSGQYTEAFF
TRBV18	-	TRBJ1-2	-	TGTGCCAGCTCGTCACAGGGATTAGGCTACACCTTC	CASSSQGLGYTF